This TCR beta chain originates from a study of shared clonotypes between healthy human individuals. Turning to this clone: Its antigen is currently unknown.

General study results and limits: A few donors had about 5.1% of their naive CD4 clonotypes in common.

This CDR3 region has 12 residues. Germline lookup yields CDR1 SGHNT and CDR2 YYREEE (reference sequence). Deletions cut 0 bases from V and 5 bases from J, with 4 bases between. TCRdb keeps only in-frame clones here, not all; method: immunoSEQ multiplex PCR. The sample holds about 1.1 million clones, around 77% seen once. The chain has TRBV5-4 and TRBJ2-3; D not resolved. The sequencing input was memory CD4+ T cells from PBMCs. The subset here: CD45RA-negative fraction. The sequence was obtained from a man between 18 and 35 years old in good health. Some clones in this sample may be carry-over from other donors' samples. CDR3 sequence (DNA): TGTGCCAGCAGCTTGGGGGGAGATACGCAGTATTTT. This gives the protein CASSLGGDTQYF.